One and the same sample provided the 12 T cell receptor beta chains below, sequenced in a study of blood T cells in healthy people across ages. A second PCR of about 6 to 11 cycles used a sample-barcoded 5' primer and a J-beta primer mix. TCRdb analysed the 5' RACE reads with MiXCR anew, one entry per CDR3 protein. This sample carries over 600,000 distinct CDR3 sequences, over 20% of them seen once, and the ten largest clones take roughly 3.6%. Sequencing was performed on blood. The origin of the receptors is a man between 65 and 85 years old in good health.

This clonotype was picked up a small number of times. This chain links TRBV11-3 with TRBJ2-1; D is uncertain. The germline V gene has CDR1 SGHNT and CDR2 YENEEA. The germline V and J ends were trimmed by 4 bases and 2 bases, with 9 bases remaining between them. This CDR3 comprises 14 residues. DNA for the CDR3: TGTGCCAGCAGCTCTGAGATGGCCTACAATGAGCAGTTCTTC. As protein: CASSSEMAYNEQFF.

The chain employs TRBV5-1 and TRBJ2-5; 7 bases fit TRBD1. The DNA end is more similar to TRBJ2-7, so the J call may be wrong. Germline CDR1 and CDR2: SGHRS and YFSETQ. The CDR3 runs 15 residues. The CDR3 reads CASSPSGDRLYEQYF. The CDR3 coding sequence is TGCGCCAGCAGCCCATCCGGGGACAGACTTTACGAGCAGTACTTC.

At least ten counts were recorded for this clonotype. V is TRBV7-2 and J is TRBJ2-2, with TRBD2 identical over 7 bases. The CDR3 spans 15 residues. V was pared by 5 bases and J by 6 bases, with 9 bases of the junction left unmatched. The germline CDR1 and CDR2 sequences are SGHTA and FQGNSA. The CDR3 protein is CASSQGGGSSGELFF. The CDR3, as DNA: TGTGCCAGCAGCCAAGGTGGCGGGAGTTCCGGGGAGCTGTTTTTT. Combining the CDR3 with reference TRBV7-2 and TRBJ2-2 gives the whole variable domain GAGVSQSPSNKVTEKGKDVELRCDPISGHTALYWYRQSLGQGLEFLIYFQGNSAPDKSGLPSDRFSAERTGGSVSTLTIQRTQQEDSAVYLCASSQGGGSSGELFFGEGSRLTVL.

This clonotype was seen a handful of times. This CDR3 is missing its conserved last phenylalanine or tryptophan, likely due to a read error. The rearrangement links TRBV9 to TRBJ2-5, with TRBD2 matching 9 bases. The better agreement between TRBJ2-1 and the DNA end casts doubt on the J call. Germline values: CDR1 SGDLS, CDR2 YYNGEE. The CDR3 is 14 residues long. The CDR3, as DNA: TGTGCCAGCAGCATTATAGCGGGAGCGGGTGAGCAGTTCCTC. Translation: CASSIIAGAGEQFL.

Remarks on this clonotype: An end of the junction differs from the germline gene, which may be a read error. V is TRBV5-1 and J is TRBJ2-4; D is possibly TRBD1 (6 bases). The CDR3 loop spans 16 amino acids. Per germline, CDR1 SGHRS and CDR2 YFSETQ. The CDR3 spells CASSLRQGKMENIQYF. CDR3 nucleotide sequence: TGCGCCAGCAGCTTGAGGCAGGGGAAGATGGAAAACATCCAGTACTTC.

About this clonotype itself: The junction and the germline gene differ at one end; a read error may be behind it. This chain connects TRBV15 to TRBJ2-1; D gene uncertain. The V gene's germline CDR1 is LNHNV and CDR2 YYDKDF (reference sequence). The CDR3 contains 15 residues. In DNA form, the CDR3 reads TGTGTCACCAGCAGAGTTATTGAACCCTACAATGAGCAGTTCTTC. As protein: CVTSRVIEPYNEQFF.

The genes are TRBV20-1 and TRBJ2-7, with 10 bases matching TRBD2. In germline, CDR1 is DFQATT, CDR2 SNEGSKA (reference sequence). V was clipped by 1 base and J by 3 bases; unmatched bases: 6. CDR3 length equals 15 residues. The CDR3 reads CSARGPGTSVYEQYF. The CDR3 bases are TGCAGTGCTAGAGGACCCGGGACTAGCGTCTACGAGCAGTACTTC.

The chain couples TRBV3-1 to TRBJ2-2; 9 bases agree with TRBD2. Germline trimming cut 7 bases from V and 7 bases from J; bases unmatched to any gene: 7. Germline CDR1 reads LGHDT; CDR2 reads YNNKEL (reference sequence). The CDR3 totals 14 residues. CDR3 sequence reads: CASTLSGRFGELFF. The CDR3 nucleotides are TGTGCCAGCACCCTCAGCGGGAGGTTCGGGGAGCTGTTTTTT. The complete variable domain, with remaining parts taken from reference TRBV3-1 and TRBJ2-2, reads DTAVSQTPKYLVTQMGNDKSIKCEQNLGHDTMYWYKQDSKKFLKIMFSYNNKELIINETVPNRFSPKSPDKAHLNLHINSLELGDSAVYFCASTLSGRFGELFFGEGSRLTVL.

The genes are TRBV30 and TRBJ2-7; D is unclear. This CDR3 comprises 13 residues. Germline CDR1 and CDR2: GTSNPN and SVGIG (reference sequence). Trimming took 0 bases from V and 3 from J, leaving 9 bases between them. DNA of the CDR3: TGTGCCTGGAGTGTAAATGGGTACTACGAGCAGTACTTC. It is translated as CAWSVNGYYEQYF.

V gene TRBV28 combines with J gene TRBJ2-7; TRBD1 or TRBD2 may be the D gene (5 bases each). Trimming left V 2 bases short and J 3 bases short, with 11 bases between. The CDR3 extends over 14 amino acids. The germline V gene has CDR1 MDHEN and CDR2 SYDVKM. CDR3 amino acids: CASSLGGNLYEQYF. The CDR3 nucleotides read TGTGCCAGCAGTTTAGGGGGTAACCTCTACGAGCAGTACTTC.

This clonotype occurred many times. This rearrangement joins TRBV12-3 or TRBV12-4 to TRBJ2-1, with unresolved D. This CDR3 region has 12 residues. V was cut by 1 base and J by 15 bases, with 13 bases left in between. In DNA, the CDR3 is TGTGCCAGCAGTTTAGGACCCCTAGATCTGTTCTTC. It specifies CASSLGPLDLFF.

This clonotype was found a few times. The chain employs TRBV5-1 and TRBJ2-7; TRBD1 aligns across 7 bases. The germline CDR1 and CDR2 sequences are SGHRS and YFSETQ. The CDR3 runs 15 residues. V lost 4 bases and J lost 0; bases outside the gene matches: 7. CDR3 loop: CASSGGQSRSYEQYF. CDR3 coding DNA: TGCGCCAGCAGCGGGGGACAGAGCCGCTCCTACGAGCAGTACTTC. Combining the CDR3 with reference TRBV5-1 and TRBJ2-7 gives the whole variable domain KAGVTQTPRYLIKTRGQQVTLSCSPISGHRSVSWYQQTPGQGLQFLFEYFSETQRNKGNFPGRFSGRQFSNSRSEMNVSTLELGDSALYLCASSGGQSRSYEQYFGPGTRLTVT.